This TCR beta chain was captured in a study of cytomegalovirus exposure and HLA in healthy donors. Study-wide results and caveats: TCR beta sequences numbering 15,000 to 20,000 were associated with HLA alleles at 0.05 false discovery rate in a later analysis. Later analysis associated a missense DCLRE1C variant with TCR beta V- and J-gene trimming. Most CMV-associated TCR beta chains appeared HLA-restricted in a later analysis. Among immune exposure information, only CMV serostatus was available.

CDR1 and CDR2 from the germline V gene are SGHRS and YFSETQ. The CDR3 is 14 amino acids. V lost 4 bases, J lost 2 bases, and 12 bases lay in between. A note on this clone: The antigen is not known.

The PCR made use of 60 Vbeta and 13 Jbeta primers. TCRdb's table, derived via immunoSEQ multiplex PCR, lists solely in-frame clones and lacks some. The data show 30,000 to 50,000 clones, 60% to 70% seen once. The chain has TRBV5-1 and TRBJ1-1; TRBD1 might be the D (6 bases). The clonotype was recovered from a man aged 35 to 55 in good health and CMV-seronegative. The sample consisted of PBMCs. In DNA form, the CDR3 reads TGCGCCAGCAGCAATGGACAGTTAAACACTGAAGCTTTCTTT. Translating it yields CASSNGQLNTEAFF. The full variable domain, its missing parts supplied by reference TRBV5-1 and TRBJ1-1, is KAGVTQTPRYLIKTRGQQVTLSCSPISGHRSVSWYQQTPGQGLQFLFEYFSETQRNKGNFPGRFSGRQFSNSRSEMNVSTLELGDSALYLCASSNGQLNTEAFFGQGTRLTVV.